The T cell receptor (beta chain) under discussion was sequenced for a study of CD8+ T cells in alopecia areata. Extracted from the samples, RNA was reverse transcribed into cDNA to serve as the sequencing template. TCRdb keeps only in-frame clones here, not all; method: immunoSEQ multiplex PCR. The repertoire holds 150,000 to 200,000 clones, with 58% as singletons. The sample's treatment: oral pan-JAK inhibitor, 5-10 mg twice daily. The germline V gene has CDR1 LGHNA and CDR2 YNFKEQ. Trimming stripped 4 bases from V and 4 bases from J, with 22 bases between. The CDR3 consists of 17 residues. The chain joins TRBV4-2 to TRBJ1-2, with a possible D match to TRBD1 (6 bases). This receptor was taken from a human donor with alopecia areata. This material consisted of CD4+ T cells sorted from blood, taken at week 24, from a patient treated with tofacitinib. The CDR3: CASSPKELYQGSYGYTF. Here the CDR3 DNA reads TGTGCCAGCAGCCCCAAGGAGTTATATCAGGGGAGCTATGGCTACACCTTC.